These 14 T cell receptor beta chains were all obtained from the same sample, sequenced in a study of blood T cell repertoires in COVID-19. Here immunoSEQ multiplex PCR was the method, and the copy in TCRdb shows in-frame clones only, minus some. The data contain 95,000 to 150,000 clones, roughly 84% of them singletons. The sample taken for sequencing was PBMCs or T cells enriched from blood (not recorded which). The source of these receptors is a woman aged 25 to 39 who had recovered from COVID-19.

The chain is built from TRBV28 and TRBJ2-7, with D maybe TRBD2 (5 bases). The CDR3 is 13 amino acids. Germline CDR1 reads MDHEN; CDR2 reads SYDVKM. V lost 6 bases and J 3 bases, leaving 12 bases between the germline ends. CDR3 coding DNA: TGTGCCAGCAGAGCGCGGGCACTCTACGAGCAGTACTTC. Protein: CASRARALYEQYF.

This clone was counted between two and nine times. J is TRBJ1-6 and V is TRBV6-2 or TRBV6-3; no definite D call. The CDR3 has 13 amino acids. The germline V gene has CDR1 MNHEY and CDR2 SVGEGT. V gave up 0 bases and J gave up 8 bases, with 5 bases separating them. The CDR3 spells CASSYSRDSPLHF. The CDR3 DNA reads TGTGCCAGCAGTTACTCCCGTGATTCACCCCTCCACTTT.

The chain has TRBV5-1 and TRBJ2-1; D might be TRBD2 (5 bases). V was cut by 0 bases and J by 0 bases, with 10 bases left in between. This CDR3 comprises 16 residues. Germline V gene sequence: CDR1 SGHRS, CDR2 YFSETQ. The CDR3 region has the DNA TGCGCCAGCAGCTTGGTGGGTAGCGACTCCTACAATGAGCAGTTCTTC. Protein sequence: CASSLVGSDSYNEQFF.

The gene calls are TRBV28 and TRBJ2-1, with 13 bases aligning to TRBD2. The length of the CDR3 is 16 residues. The V gene end was trimmed by 4 bases and the J gene end by 5 bases; junction bases not matched to a gene: 5. Per the germline V gene, CDR1 is MDHEN and CDR2 is SYDVKM. The CDR3 loop reads CASSSAGLAGNNEQFF. CDR3 sequence (DNA): TGTGCCAGCAGTTCCGCGGGACTAGCGGGGAACAATGAGCAGTTCTTC.

The chain joins TRBV10-3 to TRBJ1-6; D gene unclear. The CDR3 is 14 amino acids. The V end was cut by 4 bases, the J end by 9 bases, with 13 bases between. CDR1 and CDR2 (germline): ENHRY, SYGVKD. The CDR3 spells CAISVEGGSSPLHF. DNA of the CDR3: TGTGCCATCAGTGTGGAGGGAGGAAGTTCACCCCTCCACTTT.

The chain recombines TRBV7-6 with TRBJ1-2; possible D gene TRBD1, 6 bases. This CDR3 spans 14 amino acids. Trimming took off 1 base at V and 8 bases at J, with 14 bases between the two ends. The germline V gene has CDR1 SGHVS and CDR2 FNYEAQ. Here the CDR3 DNA reads TGTGCCAGCAGCTTAGGGACAGATTATGGAGGCTACACCTTC. Translating it yields CASSLGTDYGGYTF.

The rearrangement uses TRBV24-1 and TRBJ1-1, with D uncertain. This CDR3 is built from 13 residues. The germline V gene has CDR1 KGHDR and CDR2 SFDVKD. The V end was cut by 7 bases, the J end by 1 base, with 9 bases between. The CDR3 DNA sequence: TGTGCCACCAGAGGAGTGTGGAACACTGAAGCTTTCTTT. This translates into CATRGVWNTEAFF.

This clone was detected once. J is TRBJ2-2 and V is TRBV28, with D possibly TRBD2 on 6 matching bases. Germline V CDR1 and CDR2: MDHEN, SYDVKM. This CDR3 is built from 17 residues. The V gene lost 1 base and the J gene lost 1 base, with 13 bases spanning the gap. The CDR3 here is CASSLYYGTQNTGELFF. The CDR3 DNA sequence: TGTGCCAGCAGTTTATATTATGGGACTCAGAACACCGGGGAGCTGTTTTTT.

This clone was seen a handful of times. V usage is TRBV2 and J usage is TRBJ2-3; 7 nucleotides match TRBD2. The V gene's germline CDR1 is SNHLY and CDR2 FYNNEI. This CDR3 spans 14 amino acids. J was trimmed by 0 bases and V by 6 bases; bases with no gene match: 3. In DNA, the CDR3 is TGTGCCAGCAGGGCGGGAGTAAGCACAGATACGCAGTATTTT. Amino acids: CASRAGVSTDTQYF.

The CDR3 loop is CASSQETSGVNYEQYF. CDR3 nucleotides: TGTGCCAGCAGCCAAGAGACTAGCGGGGTGAACTACGAGCAGTACTTC. The chain employs TRBV4-2 and TRBJ2-7; TRBD2 matches at 11 bases. V trimming: 0 bases; J trimming: 3 bases; junction bases outside the gene matches: 4. The CDR3 runs to 16 residues. From germline, CDR1 is LGHNA and CDR2 YNFKEQ.

A few counts support this clone. V usage is TRBV7-2 and J usage is TRBJ1-5; TRBD1 might be the D (6 bases). V was clipped by 5 bases and J by 7 bases, with 18 bases between them. CDR3 size: 15 residues. Per germline, CDR1 SGHTA and CDR2 FQGNSA. Written as DNA, the CDR3 is TGTGCCAGCAGCCCCCATCGGGGGGGCAGGCAGCCCCAGCATTTT. It yields the protein CASSPHRGGRQPQHF.

The chain recombines TRBV27 with TRBJ1-2; D possibly corresponds to TRBD1 (6 bases). The CDR3 is 16 amino acids. In germline, CDR1 is MNHEY, CDR2 SMNVEV (reference sequence). The V end was cut by 0 bases, the J end by 4 bases, with 15 bases between. The CDR3 protein is CASSLSEGGSLYGYTF. DNA for the CDR3: TGTGCCAGCAGTTTATCTGAGGGGGGGTCCCTCTATGGCTACACCTTC.

For the CDR3, the DNA is TGCGCCAGCAGCTTGGCGGTAAACACCGGGGAGCTGTTTTTT. Amino acids: CASSLAVNTGELFF. J is TRBJ2-2 and V is TRBV5-1, with D unresolved. V lost 0 bases and J lost 2, with 5 bases in between. Germline V gene lookup returns CDR1 SGHRS and CDR2 YFSETQ. This CDR3 spans 14 amino acids. Full variable domain (remainder filled in from reference TRBV5-1 and TRBJ2-2): KAGVTQTPRYLIKTRGQQVTLSCSPISGHRSVSWYQQTPGQGLQFLFEYFSETQRNKGNFPGRFSGRQFSNSRSEMNVSTLELGDSALYLCASSLAVNTGELFFGEGSRLTVL.

V is TRBV11-2 and J is TRBJ1-2; D remains unclear. The CDR3 is 12 amino acids. V lost 4 bases to trimming and J lost 4 bases, with 7 bases between them. Germline CDR1 is SGHAT and CDR2 is FQNNGV. CDR3 bases: TGTGCCAGCAGCTCCGGTTTCTATGGCTACACCTTC. It translates to CASSSGFYGYTF. Complete variable domain (other parts from reference TRBV11-2 and TRBJ1-2): EAGVAQSPRYKIIEKRQSVAFWCNPISGHATLYWYQQILGQGPKLLIQFQNNGVVDDSQLPKDRFSAERLKGVDSTLKIQPAKLEDSAVYLCASSSGFYGYTFGSGTRLTVV.